A single T cell receptor beta chain is shown here with its context. This sample was included in a study of blood T cell repertoires in COVID-19. Study-level information: Some COVID-19 samples were acute and others convalescent; all came from the United States, Italy and Spain.

This CDR3 contains 17 residues. The germline CDR1 and CDR2 sequences are SGHTA and FQGTGA. J gave up 2 bases and V 6 bases, and 9 bases lay outside the gene matches. Original analysis: Scientists estimated how many nucleated cells there were by amplifying reference gene primers. Clones were sequenced by immunoSEQ multiplex PCR, and TCRdb holds only the in-frame ones, with some missing. The V and J calls and clone size were taken over from that table, and D and trimming were inferred from the DNA. Among 45,000 to 65,000 clones listed, approximately 88% were seen once. Material: peripheral blood. This receptor was obtained from a human donor in a cohort sampled during active COVID-19. V is TRBV7-3 and J is TRBJ2-3, with 12 positions matching TRBD2. CDR3 in amino acids: CASSPGLAGRYTDTQYF. The CDR3 coding sequence is TGTGCCAGCAGTCCTGGACTAGCGGGGCGGTACACAGATACGCAGTATTTT.